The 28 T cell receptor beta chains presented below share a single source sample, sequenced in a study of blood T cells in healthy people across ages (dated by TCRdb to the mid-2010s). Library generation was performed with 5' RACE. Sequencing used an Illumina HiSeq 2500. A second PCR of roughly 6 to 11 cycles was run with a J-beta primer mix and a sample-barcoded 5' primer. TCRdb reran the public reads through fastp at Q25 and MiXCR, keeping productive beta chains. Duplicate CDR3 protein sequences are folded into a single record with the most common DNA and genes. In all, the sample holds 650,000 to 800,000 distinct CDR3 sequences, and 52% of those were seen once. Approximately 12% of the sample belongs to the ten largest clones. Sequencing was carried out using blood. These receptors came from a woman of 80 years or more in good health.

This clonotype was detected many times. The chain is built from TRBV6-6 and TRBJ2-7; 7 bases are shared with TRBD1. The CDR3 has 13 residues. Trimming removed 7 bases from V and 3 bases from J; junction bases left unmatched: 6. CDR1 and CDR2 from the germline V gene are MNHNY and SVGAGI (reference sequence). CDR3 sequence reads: CASKGDSFYEQYF. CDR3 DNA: TGTGCCAGCAAAGGGGACAGTTTCTACGAGCAGTACTTC.

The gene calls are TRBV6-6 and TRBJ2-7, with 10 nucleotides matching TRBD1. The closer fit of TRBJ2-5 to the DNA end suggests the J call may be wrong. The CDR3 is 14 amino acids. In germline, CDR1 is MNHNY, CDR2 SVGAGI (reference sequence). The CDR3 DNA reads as TGTGCCAGCAGTTTTGGACAGGGGGTTAAGACCCAGTACTTC. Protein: CASSFGQGVKTQYF.

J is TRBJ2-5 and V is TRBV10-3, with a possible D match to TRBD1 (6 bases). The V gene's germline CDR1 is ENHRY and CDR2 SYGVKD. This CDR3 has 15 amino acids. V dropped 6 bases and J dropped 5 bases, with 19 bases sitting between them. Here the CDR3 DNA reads TGTGCCATCAGGAGGGACACCCTCCAGGAGGAGACCCAGTACTTC. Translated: CAIRRDTLQEETQYF.

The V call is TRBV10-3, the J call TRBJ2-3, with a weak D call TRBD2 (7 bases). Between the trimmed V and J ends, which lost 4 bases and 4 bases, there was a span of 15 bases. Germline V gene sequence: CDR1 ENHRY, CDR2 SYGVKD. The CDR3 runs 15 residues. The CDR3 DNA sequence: TGTGCCATCAGTGGTTCGGGGGGCGCTTCAGATACGCAGTATTTT. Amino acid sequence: CAISGSGGASDTQYF.

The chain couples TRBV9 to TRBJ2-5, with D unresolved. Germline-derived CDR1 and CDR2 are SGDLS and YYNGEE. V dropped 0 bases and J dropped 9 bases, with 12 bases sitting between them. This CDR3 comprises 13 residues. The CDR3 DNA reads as TGTGCCAGCAGCGTAGGTGGACCTTTGCCCCAGTACTTC. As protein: CASSVGGPLPQYF.

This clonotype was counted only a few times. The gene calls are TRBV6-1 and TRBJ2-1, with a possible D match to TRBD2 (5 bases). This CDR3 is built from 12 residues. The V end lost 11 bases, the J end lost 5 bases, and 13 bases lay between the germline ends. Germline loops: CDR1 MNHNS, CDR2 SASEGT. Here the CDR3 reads CAEGAEDNEQFF. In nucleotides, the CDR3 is TGTGCCGAGGGAGCAGAAGACAATGAGCAGTTCTTC.

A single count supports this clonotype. CDR3 residues: CASSKPIAGSSYEQYF. The CDR3 coding sequence is TGTGCCAGCAGTAAACCCATAGCGGGGAGCTCCTACGAGCAGTACTTC. This chain connects TRBV6-5 to TRBJ2-7, with TRBD2 matching over 8 bases. In germline, CDR1 is MNHEY, CDR2 SVGAGI. The length of the CDR3 is 16 residues. After removal of 5 bases from V and 0 bases from J, the junction contained 9 bases not matched to a gene.

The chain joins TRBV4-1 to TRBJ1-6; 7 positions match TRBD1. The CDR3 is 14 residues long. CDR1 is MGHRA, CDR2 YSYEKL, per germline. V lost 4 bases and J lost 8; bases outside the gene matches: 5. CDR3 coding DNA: TGCGCCAGCAGCCCAGGGGGTTCGGATTCACCCCTCCACTTT. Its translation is CASSPGGSDSPLHF.

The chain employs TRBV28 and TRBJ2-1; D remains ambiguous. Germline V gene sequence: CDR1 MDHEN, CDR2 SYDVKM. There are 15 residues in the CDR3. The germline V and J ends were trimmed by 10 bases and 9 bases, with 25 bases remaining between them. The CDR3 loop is CATKTTSLKGLEQFF. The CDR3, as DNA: TGTGCCACCAAAACCACTTCCCTGAAGGGCCTTGAGCAGTTCTTC.

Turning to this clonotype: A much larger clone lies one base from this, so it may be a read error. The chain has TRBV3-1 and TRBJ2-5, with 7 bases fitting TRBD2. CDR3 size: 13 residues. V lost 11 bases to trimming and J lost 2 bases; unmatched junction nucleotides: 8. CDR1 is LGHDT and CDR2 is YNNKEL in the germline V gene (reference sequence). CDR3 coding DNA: TGTGCCGGCCGATGGGACTATCAAGAGACCCAGTACTTC. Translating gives CAGRWDYQETQYF.

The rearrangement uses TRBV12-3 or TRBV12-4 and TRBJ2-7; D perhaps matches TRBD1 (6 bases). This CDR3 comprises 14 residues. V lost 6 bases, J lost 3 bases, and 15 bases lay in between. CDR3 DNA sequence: TGTGCCAGCAGCCCCGGACAGCTTCGCTACGAGCAGTACTTC. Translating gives CASSPGQLRYEQYF.

CDR3 sequence reads: CASRLTVDNEQYF. The CDR3 coding sequence is TGTGCCAGCAGGTTGACAGTGGATAATGAGCAGTACTTC. This rearrangement joins TRBV7-2 to TRBJ2-5; TRBD1 might be the D (5 bases). This CDR3 is 13 amino acids long. Trimming took off 6 bases at V and 11 bases at J, with 19 bases between the two ends. The germline V gene encodes CDR1 SGHTA and CDR2 FQGNSA.

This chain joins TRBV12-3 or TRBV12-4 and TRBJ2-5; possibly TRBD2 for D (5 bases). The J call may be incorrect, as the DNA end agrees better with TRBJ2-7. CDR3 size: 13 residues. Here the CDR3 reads CASSSWRSYEQYF. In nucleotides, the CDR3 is TGTGCCAGCAGCTCCTGGAGGAGCTACGAGCAGTACTTC.

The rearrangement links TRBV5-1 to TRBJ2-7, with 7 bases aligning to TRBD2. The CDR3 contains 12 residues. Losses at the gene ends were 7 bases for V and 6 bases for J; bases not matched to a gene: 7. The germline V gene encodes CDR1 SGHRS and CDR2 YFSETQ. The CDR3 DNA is TGCGCCAGCGCGGGAGAGTCGGGCGAGCAGTACTTC. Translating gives CASAGESGEQYF.

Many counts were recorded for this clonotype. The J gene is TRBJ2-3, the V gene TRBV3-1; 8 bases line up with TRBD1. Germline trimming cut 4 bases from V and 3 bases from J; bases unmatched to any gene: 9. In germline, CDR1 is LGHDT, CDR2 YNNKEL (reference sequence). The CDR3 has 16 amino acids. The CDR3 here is CASSLARTGKTDTQYF. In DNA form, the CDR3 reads TGTGCCAGCAGCCTCGCCAGGACAGGGAAAACAGATACGCAGTATTTT.

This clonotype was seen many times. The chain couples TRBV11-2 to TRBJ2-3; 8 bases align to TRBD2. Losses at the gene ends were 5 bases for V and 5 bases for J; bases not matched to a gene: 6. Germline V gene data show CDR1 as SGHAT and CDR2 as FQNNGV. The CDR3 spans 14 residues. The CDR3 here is CASSPGLGIDTQYF. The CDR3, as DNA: TGTGCCAGCAGCCCGGGACTAGGGATAGATACGCAGTATTTT.

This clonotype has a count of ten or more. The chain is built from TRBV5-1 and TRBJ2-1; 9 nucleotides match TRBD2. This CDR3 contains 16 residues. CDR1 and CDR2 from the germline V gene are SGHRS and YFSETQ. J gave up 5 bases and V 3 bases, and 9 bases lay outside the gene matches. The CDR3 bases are TGCGCCAGCAGCTCCCAACTAGCGGGCGCCGACAATGAGCAGTTCTTC. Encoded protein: CASSSQLAGADNEQFF.

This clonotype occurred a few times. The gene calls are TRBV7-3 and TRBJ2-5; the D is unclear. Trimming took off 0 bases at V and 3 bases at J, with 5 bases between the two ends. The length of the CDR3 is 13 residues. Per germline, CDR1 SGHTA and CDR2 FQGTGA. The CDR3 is CASSLTDEETQYF. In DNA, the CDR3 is TGTGCCAGCAGCTTAACAGATGAAGAGACCCAGTACTTC. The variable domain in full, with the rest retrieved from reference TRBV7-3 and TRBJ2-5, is GAGVSQTPSNKVTEKGKYVELRCDPISGHTALYWYRQSLGQGPEFLIYFQGTGAADDSGLPNDRFFAVRPEGSVSTLKIQRTERGDSAVYLCASSLTDEETQYFGPGTRLLVL.

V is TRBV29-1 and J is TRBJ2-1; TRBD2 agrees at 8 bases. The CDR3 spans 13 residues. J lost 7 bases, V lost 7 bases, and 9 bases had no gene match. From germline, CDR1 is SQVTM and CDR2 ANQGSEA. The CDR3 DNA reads TGCAGCGGGGCGGGGGGCATGCTGAATGAGCAGTTCTTC. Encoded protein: CSGAGGMLNEQFF.

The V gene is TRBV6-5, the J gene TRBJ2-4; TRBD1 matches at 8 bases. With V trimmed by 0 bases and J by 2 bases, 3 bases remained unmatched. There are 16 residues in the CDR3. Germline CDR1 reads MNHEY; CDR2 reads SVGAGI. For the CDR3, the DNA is TGTGCCAGCAGTTACTCCCAGGGGGCATCCAAAAACATTCAGTACTTC. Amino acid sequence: CASSYSQGASKNIQYF.

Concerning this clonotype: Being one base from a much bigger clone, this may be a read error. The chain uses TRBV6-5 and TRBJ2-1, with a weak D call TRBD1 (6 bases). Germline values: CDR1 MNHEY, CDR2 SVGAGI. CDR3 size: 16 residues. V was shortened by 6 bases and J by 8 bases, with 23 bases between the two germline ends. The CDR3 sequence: CASSPLPGAGSYEQFF. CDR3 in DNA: TGTGCCAGCAGCCCCCTCCCAGGGGCCGGTAGCTATGAGCAGTTCTTC.

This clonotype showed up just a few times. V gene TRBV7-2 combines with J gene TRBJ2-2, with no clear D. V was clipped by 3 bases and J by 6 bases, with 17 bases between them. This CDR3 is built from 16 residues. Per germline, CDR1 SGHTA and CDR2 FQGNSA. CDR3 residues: CASSLPSILGSGELFF. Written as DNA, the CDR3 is TGTGCCAGCAGCTTGCCCTCGATTCTGGGGTCCGGGGAGCTGTTTTTT.

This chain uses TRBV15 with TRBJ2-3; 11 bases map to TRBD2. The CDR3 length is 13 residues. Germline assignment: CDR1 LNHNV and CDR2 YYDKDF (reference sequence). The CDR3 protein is CVTASGRFDTQYF. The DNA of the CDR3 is TGTGTCACGGCTAGCGGGAGGTTTGATACGCAGTATTTT.

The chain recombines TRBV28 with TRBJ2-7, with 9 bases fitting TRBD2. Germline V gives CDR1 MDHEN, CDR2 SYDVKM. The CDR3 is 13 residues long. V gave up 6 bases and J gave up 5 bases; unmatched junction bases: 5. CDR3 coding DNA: TGTGCCAGCAGACCCTCTAGCGGGGACGAGCAGTACTTC. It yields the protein CASRPSSGDEQYF.

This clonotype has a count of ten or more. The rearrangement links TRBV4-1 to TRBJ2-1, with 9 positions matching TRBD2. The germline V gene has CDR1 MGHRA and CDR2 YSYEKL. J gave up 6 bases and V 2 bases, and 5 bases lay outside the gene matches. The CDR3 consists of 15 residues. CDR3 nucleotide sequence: TGCGCCAGCAGCCAACTTAGCGGGAGCCGCAATGAGCAGTTCTTC. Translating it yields CASSQLSGSRNEQFF.

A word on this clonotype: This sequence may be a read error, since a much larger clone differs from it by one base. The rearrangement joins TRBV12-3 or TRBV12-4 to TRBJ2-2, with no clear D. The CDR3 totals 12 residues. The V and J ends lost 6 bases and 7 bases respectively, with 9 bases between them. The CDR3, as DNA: TGTGCCAGCAGGGGCGTGGGCGGGGAGCTGTTTTTT. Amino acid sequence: CASRGVGGELFF.

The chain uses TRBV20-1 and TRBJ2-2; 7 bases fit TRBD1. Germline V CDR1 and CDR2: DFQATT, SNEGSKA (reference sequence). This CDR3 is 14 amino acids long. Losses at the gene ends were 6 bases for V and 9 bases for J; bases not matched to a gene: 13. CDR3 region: CSALAPTGYRELFF. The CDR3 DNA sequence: TGCAGTGCACTTGCTCCGACAGGGTATCGGGAGCTGTTTTTT.

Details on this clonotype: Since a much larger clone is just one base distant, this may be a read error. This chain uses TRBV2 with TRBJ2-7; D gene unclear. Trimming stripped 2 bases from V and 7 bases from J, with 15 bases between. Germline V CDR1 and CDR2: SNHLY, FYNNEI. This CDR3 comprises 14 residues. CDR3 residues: CASSEPAGYNEQYF. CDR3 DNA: TGTGCCAGCAGTGAACCCGCAGGCTACAATGAGCAGTACTTC.